These 32 T cell receptor beta chains were all obtained from the same sample, sequenced in a study of T cell responses to AZD1222 COVID-19 vaccine. This table comes from immunoSEQ multiplex PCR, and its TCRdb copy is limited to in-frame clones, with some not included. The sample carries approximately 180,000 clones, 80% to 90% recorded once. This sample comprised peripheral blood, obtained on day 0 of AZD1222 vaccination. These receptors came from an adult in good health.

CDR3 in DNA: TGTGCCAGTAGTGAAAGGGACAGGGAAAAGGGTCAGCCCCAGCATTTT. Protein sequence: CASSERDREKGQPQHF. V is TRBV19 and J is TRBJ1-5; 9 bases fit TRBD1. CDR3 length: 16 amino acids. V was pared by 5 bases and J by 6 bases, with 11 bases of the junction left unmatched. The germline gives CDR1 LNHDA, CDR2 SQIVND (reference sequence).

V gene TRBV7-9 combines with J gene TRBJ2-1, with 9 bases aligning to TRBD2. This CDR3 is built from 16 residues. Losses at the gene ends were 2 bases for V and 7 bases for J; bases not matched to a gene: 9. Germline-derived CDR1 and CDR2 are SEHNR and FQNEAQ (reference sequence). The CDR3, as DNA: TGTGCCAGCAGCTTAACTCTGCGGGGGGGCCGGAATGAGCAGTTCTTC. Amino acids: CASSLTLRGGRNEQFF.

This rearrangement joins TRBV4-2 to TRBJ2-2; a weak D match, TRBD2 (7 bases). Trimming left V 3 bases short and J 6 bases short, with 17 bases between. This CDR3 region has 16 residues. Germline V gives CDR1 LGHNA, CDR2 YNFKEQ. For the CDR3, the DNA is TGTGCCAGCAGCCAGCGGGGGCCAACAAGGGCCGGGGAGCTGTTTTTT. This sequence encodes CASSQRGPTRAGELFF.

The chain is built from TRBV12-3 or TRBV12-4 and TRBJ1-5; 7 bases are a match to TRBD1. Germline trimming cut 7 bases from V and 5 bases from J; bases unmatched to any gene: 5. The CDR3 has 13 amino acids. CDR3 DNA: TGTGCCAGCAAAGGGGGCTGGGATCAGCCCCAGCATTTT. Translating gives CASKGGWDQPQHF.

The chain links TRBV19 to TRBJ1-5; the D is unclear. CDR3 length: 18 residues. The V and J ends lost 5 bases and 0 bases respectively, with 20 bases between them. Germline V gene data show CDR1 as LNHDA and CDR2 as SQIVND (reference sequence). For the CDR3, the DNA is TGTGCCAGTAGTCCGGCGCATCGGGCCCTATATAGCAATCAGCCCCAGCATTTT. Amino acid sequence: CASSPAHRALYSNQPQHF.

The rearrangement joins TRBV5-1 to TRBJ2-1; TRBD2 matches at 11 bases. The CDR3 runs to 14 residues. CDR1 and CDR2 from the germline V gene are SGHRS and YFSETQ. Trimming cost V 5 bases and J 5 bases; bases outside gene matches: 3. CDR3 region: CASSSGGADNEQFF. As DNA, the CDR3 is TGCGCCAGCAGTAGCGGGGGGGCCGACAATGAGCAGTTCTTC.

On this clone: One junction end disagrees with the germline gene, perhaps due to a read error. V usage is TRBV6-2 or TRBV6-3 and J usage is TRBJ2-3; the D gene is possibly TRBD2 (5 bases). Germline V lookup: CDR1 MNHEY, CDR2 SVGEGT. This CDR3 has 13 residues. CDR3 residues: CASSQFHRTEDLF. For the CDR3, the DNA is TGTGCCAGCAGCCAATTTCACCGCACAGAGGACTTGTTT.

The V call is TRBV24-1, the J call TRBJ2-2; possibly TRBD2 for D (7 bases). CDR3 length: 16 residues. The germline V gene encodes CDR1 KGHDR and CDR2 SFDVKD. Between the trimmed V and J ends, which lost 7 bases and 5 bases, there was a span of 19 bases. CDR3 residues: CATSREGVANTGELFF. DNA of the CDR3: TGTGCCACCAGCAGGGAGGGGGTGGCAAATACCGGGGAGCTGTTTTTT.

The gene calls are TRBV13 and TRBJ2-1; 10 positions match TRBD1. The CDR3 runs 16 residues. Trimming at V came to 1 base and at J to 5 bases, leaving 5 bases not matched to a gene. Germline V CDR1 and CDR2: PRHDT, FYEKMQ (reference sequence). CDR3 DNA: TGTGCCAGCAGCTTAGACCGGGACAGGGGAAACAATGAGCAGTTCTTC. Its protein is CASSLDRDRGNNEQFF.

This clone was seen just once. Within the sample, other DNA sequences also encode this same CDR3. This chain joins TRBV18 and TRBJ2-3, with no clear D. Trimming pared 3 bases from V and 3 bases from J, leaving 4 bases between. CDR1 KGHSH and CDR2 LQKENI come from the germline V gene. CDR3 length: 12 residues. The CDR3 here is CASSPSTDTQYF. CDR3 bases: TGTGCCAGCTCACCCTCAACAGATACGCAGTATTTT.

The rearrangement joins TRBV6-5 to TRBJ1-5; D possibly corresponds to TRBD1 (5 bases). Germline loops: CDR1 MNHEY, CDR2 SVGAGI. The CDR3 length is 15 residues. Trimming took 0 bases from V and 2 from J, leaving 8 bases between them. CDR3 sequence (DNA): TGTGCCAGCAGTTACTCTGCACAGGGCAATCAGCCCCAGCATTTT. It specifies CASSYSAQGNQPQHF.

The chain carries TRBV7-2 and TRBJ1-4, with unresolved D. V was pared by 1 base and J by 0 bases, with 3 bases between. This CDR3 comprises 14 residues. Germline V CDR1 and CDR2: SGHTA, FQGNSA. The CDR3 DNA is TGTGCCAGCAGCTTAGAAGCAACTAATGAAAAACTGTTTTTT. It translates to CASSLEATNEKLFF.

The V gene is TRBV5-5, the J gene TRBJ2-2; unclear D gene. V gave up 3 bases and J gave up 3 bases, with 6 bases separating them. CDR3 length: 13 amino acids. Germline V CDR1 and CDR2: SGHKS, YYEKEE (reference sequence). CDR3 DNA sequence: TGTGCCAGCAGCTCACGGGACACCGGGGAGCTGTTTTTT. Residues: CASSSRDTGELFF. Combining the CDR3 with reference TRBV5-5 and TRBJ2-2 gives the whole variable domain DAGVTQSPTHLIKTRGQQVTLRCSPISGHKSVSWYQQVLGQGPQFIFQYYEKEERGRGNFPDRFSARQFPNYSSELNVNALLLGDSALYLCASSSRDTGELFFGEGSRLTVL.

The chain links TRBV25-1 to TRBJ2-3; 9 bases align to TRBD2. Germline assignment: CDR1 MGHDK and CDR2 SYGVNS. CDR3 size: 16 residues. V trimming: 4 bases; J trimming: 4 bases; junction bases outside the gene matches: 9. The CDR3 region is CASSVDGGRVADTQYF. In DNA, the CDR3 is TGTGCCAGCAGTGTAGATGGCGGGAGGGTGGCAGATACGCAGTATTTT.

The gene calls are TRBV2 and TRBJ1-6; D is unclear. The CDR3 length is 13 residues. Looked up from germline, CDR1 is SNHLY and CDR2 is FYNNEI. CDR3 sequence reads: CAILSYRESPLHF. The CDR3 nucleotides are TGTGCTATACTATCATACAGAGAATCACCCCTCCACTTT.

The V and J genes are TRBV28 and TRBJ1-6, with D tentatively TRBD1 (6 bases). The CDR3 loop spans 14 amino acids. Looked up from germline, CDR1 is MDHEN and CDR2 is SYDVKM. V lost 4 bases and J lost 7, with 11 bases in between. The DNA of the CDR3 is TGTGCCAGCAGTTCGACAGGCAGAAATTCACCCCTCCACTTT. Encoded protein: CASSSTGRNSPLHF.

This clone was seen only a few times. CDR3 residues: CASRNTNEKLFF. CDR3 DNA: TGTGCCAGCAGAAATACAAATGAAAAACTGTTTTTT. This chain uses TRBV28 with TRBJ1-4; no reliable D call. From germline, CDR1 is MDHEN and CDR2 SYDVKM. The CDR3 extends over 12 amino acids. Trimming cost V 6 bases and J 5 bases, with 7 bases left between them.

The CDR3 region has the DNA TGTGCCTGGAGTGGGTACCCACCAAGCTCCCCCTCCTACGAGCAGTACTTC. Protein sequence: CAWSGYPPSSPSYEQYF. The rearrangement joins TRBV30 to TRBJ2-7; D is uncertain. Germline loops: CDR1 GTSNPN, CDR2 SVGIG (reference sequence). The V and J ends lost 1 base and 0 bases respectively, with 19 bases between them. The CDR3 totals 17 residues.

The V gene is TRBV29-1, the J gene TRBJ2-3; 10 nucleotides align to TRBD2. With V trimmed by 2 bases and J by 7 bases, 9 bases remained unmatched. The V gene's germline CDR1 is SQVTM and CDR2 ANQGSEA. The CDR3 is 15 amino acids. The CDR3 spells CSVEFASGSRNTQYF. As DNA, the CDR3 is TGCAGCGTTGAATTTGCTAGCGGGAGTCGAAATACGCAGTATTTT.

V gene TRBV9 combines with J gene TRBJ1-2, with D perhaps TRBD1 (5 bases). The CDR3 has 14 residues. The ends were cut back, 0 bases at V and 8 bases at J, with 14 bases in the middle. In germline, CDR1 is SGDLS, CDR2 YYNGEE. In DNA form, the CDR3 reads TGTGCCAGCAGCGTAGGACAGCCTTACGAGGGCTACACCTTC. It specifies CASSVGQPYEGYTF.

This clone was recorded only once. The V gene is TRBV28, the J gene TRBJ2-7; possible D gene TRBD2, 6 bases. Trimming shortened V by 6 bases and J by 6 bases, and 15 bases separated the two germline ends. CDR1 and CDR2 (germline): MDHEN, SYDVKM. The CDR3 has 13 amino acids. The CDR3 loop is CASRAGGMREQYF. For the CDR3, the DNA is TGTGCCAGCAGGGCTGGGGGGATGCGCGAGCAGTACTTC.

The chain employs TRBV29-1 and TRBJ2-7; D assignment may be TRBD1 or TRBD2 (5 bases each). Germline CDR1 and CDR2: SQVTM and ANQGSEA. There are 14 residues in the CDR3. V was clipped by 5 bases and J by 0 bases, with 14 bases between them. The CDR3 DNA reads TGCAGCGTTCTCCGGGACCCAAGCTCCTACGAGCAGTACTTC. Translating it yields CSVLRDPSSYEQYF.

The chain employs TRBV6-5 and TRBJ2-3, with 8 positions matching TRBD1. Per germline, CDR1 MNHEY and CDR2 SVGAGI. This CDR3 is 15 amino acids long. J lost 1 base, V lost 8 bases, and 8 bases had no gene match. For the CDR3, the DNA is TGTGCCAGCGCCATGGGACAGGAGGGCACAGATACGCAGTATTTT. This sequence encodes CASAMGQEGTDTQYF.

The chain couples TRBV19 to TRBJ2-3; 9 positions match TRBD1. CDR1 LNHDA and CDR2 SQIVND come from the germline V gene (reference sequence). The CDR3 totals 16 residues. Trimming removed 6 bases from V and 3 bases from J; junction bases left unmatched: 10. CDR3 in DNA: TGTGCCAGTAGCCGATACCCGGGACAGGGAACAGATACGCAGTATTTT. This codes for CASSRYPGQGTDTQYF.

This rearrangement joins TRBV28 to TRBJ2-3, with D possibly being TRBD2 (6 bases). The V gene lost 5 bases and the J gene lost 9 bases, with 18 bases spanning the gap. The germline gives CDR1 MDHEN, CDR2 SYDVKM. The CDR3 is made up of 14 amino acids. The CDR3 spells CASSKGLLQSTQYF. The CDR3 coding sequence is TGTGCCAGCAGTAAGGGACTGTTGCAGTCCACGCAGTATTTT.

The V gene is TRBV7-9, the J gene TRBJ1-2, with 8 bases identical to TRBD1. With 1 base clipped from V and 7 bases from J, the junction kept 11 bases outside the gene matches. Germline CDR1 is SEHNR and CDR2 is FQNEAQ (reference sequence). The CDR3 is 16 residues long. The CDR3 region has the DNA TGTGCCAGCAGCTTAGAGGCGAGACAGGGGTTAGGTGGCTACACCTTC. Protein product: CASSLEARQGLGGYTF.

This chain links TRBV15 with TRBJ1-3; maybe TRBD1 (6 bases). The CDR3 is 15 residues long. The V gene's germline CDR1 is LNHNV and CDR2 YYDKDF (reference sequence). Deletions cut 3 bases from V and 2 bases from J, with 11 bases between. The CDR3 nucleotides read TGTGCCACCAGCAGTCTACAGGGTACTGGAAACACCATATATTTT. Amino acid sequence: CATSSLQGTGNTIYF.

The chain has TRBV3-1 (or the pseudogene TRBV3-2) and TRBJ2-3, with TRBD2 identical over 10 bases. The CDR3 spans 16 residues. After removal of 1 base from V and 4 bases from J, the junction contained 5 bases not matched to a gene. Germline CDR1 is LGHDT and CDR2 is YNNKEL (reference sequence). The CDR3: CASSQVSLAGADTQYF. The CDR3 DNA follows: TGTGCCAGCAGCCAAGTGTCGCTAGCGGGAGCAGATACGCAGTATTTT.

The CDR3 region is CASSLQGRANTEAFF. DNA of the CDR3: TGTGCCAGCAGCCTCCAGGGGCGGGCGAACACTGAAGCTTTCTTT. The gene calls are TRBV4-2 and TRBJ1-1; a possible D gene is TRBD1 (6 bases). Germline V gene sequence: CDR1 LGHNA, CDR2 YNFKEQ. The CDR3 covers 15 residues. V was clipped by 4 bases and J by 1 base, with 13 bases between them.

This chain uses TRBV18 with TRBJ1-2, with 7 bases that match TRBD1. The CDR3 is made up of 16 amino acids. Germline values: CDR1 KGHSH, CDR2 LQKENI. J was trimmed by 0 bases and V by 2 bases; bases with no gene match: 6. This chain's CDR3 is CASSPVAGGPNYGYTF. The DNA of the CDR3 is TGTGCCAGCTCACCAGTGGCAGGGGGGCCTAACTATGGCTACACCTTC.

The chain carries TRBV3-1 (or the pseudogene TRBV3-2) and TRBJ2-2; possible D gene TRBD2, 6 bases. This CDR3 comprises 16 residues. Trimming stripped 0 bases from V and 6 bases from J, with 14 bases between. CDR1 LGHDT and CDR2 YNNKEL come from the germline V gene (reference sequence). The CDR3 is CASSQDSGTPSGELFF. The CDR3 region has the DNA TGTGCCAGCAGCCAAGATTCGGGGACTCCATCCGGGGAGCTGTTTTTT.

The chain employs TRBV24-1 and TRBJ1-4; possibly TRBD1 for D (6 bases). V lost 2 bases to trimming and J lost 3 bases, with 9 bases between them. This CDR3 comprises 15 residues. Germline values: CDR1 KGHDR, CDR2 SFDVKD. The CDR3 spells CATSDSGQSNEKLFF. The CDR3 DNA follows: TGTGCCACCAGTGATTCTGGACAGTCTAATGAAAAACTGTTTTTT.